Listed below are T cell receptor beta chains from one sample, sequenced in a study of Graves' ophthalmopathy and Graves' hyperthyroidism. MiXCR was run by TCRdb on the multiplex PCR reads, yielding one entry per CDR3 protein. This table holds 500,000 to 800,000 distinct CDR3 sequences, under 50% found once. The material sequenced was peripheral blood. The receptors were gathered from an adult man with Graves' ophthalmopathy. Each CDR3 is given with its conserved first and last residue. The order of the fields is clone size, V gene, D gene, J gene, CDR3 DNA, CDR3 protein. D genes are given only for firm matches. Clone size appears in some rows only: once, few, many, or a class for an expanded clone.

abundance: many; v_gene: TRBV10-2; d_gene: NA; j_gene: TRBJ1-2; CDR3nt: TGCGCCAGCAGTGAAATGGGGGAATTTGGCTACACCTTC; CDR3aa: CASSEMGEFGYTF
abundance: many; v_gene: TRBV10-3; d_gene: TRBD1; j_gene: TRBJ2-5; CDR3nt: TGTGCCAGCAGCGGCCGGGACAGAAAAGAGACCCAGTACTTC; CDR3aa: CASSGRDRKETQYF
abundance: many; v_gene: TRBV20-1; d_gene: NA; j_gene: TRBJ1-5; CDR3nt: TGCAGTGCTAGAGGGACACCGGATCAGCCCCAGCATTTT; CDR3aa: CSARGTPDQPQHF
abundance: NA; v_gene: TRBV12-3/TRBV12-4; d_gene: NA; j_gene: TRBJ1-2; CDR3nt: TGTGCCAGCAGTTTTTCCCGCAGGGAAGGCTACACCTTC; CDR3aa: CASSFSRREGYTF
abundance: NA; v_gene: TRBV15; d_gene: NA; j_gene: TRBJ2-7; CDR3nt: TGTGCCACCAGCAGAGATCCAGGATCCTACGAGCAGTACTTC; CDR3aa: CATSRDPGSYEQYF
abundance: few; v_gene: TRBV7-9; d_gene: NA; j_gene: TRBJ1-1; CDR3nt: TGTGCCAGCAGCTCCGGGGGGAGGAACACTGAAGCTTTCTTT; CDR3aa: CASSSGGRNTEAFF
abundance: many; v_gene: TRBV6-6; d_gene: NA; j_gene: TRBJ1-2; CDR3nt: TGTGCCAGCGGGGCGCAGAACTATGGCTACACCTTC; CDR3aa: CASGAQNYGYTF
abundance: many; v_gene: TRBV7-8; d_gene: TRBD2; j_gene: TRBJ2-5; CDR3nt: TGTGCCAGCAGGGACGGGACTAGCGGCCAGTACTTC; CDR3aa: CASRDGTSGQYF
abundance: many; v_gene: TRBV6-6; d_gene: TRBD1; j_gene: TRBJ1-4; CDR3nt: TGTGCCAGCAGACCCGGGACAGGGGTGGGGAATGAAAAACTGTTTTTT; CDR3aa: CASRPGTGVGNEKLFF
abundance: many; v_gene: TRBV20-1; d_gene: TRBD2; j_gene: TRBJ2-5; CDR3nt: TGCAGTGCTAGAGAGGGGACTAGTAGTTATGGGACCCAGTACTTC; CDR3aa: CSAREGTSSYGTQYF
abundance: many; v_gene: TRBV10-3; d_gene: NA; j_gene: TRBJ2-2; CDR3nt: TGTGCCATCAGTGAGTCAGGAGTCGCCGGGGAGCTGTTTTTT; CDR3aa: CAISESGVAGELFF
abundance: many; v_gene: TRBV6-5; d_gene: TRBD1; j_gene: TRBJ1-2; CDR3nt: TGTGCCAGCAGCACGGGACAGGGTCCTCCTGGCTACACCTTC; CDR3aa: CASSTGQGPPGYTF
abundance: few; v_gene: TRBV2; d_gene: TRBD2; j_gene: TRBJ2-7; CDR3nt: TGTGCCAGCAGTGGCTTGGGGCGGGAGAAAAACGAGCAGTACTTC; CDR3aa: CASSGLGREKNEQYF
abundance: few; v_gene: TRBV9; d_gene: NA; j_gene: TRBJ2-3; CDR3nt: TGTGCCAGCAGCGTTGACGGGAGTACAGATACGCAGTATTTT; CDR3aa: CASSVDGSTDTQYF
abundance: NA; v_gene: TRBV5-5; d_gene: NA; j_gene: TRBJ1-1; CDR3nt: TGTGCCAGCAGCTGGAGACCCGGACCAGTGAACACTGAAGCTTTCTTT; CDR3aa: CASSWRPGPVNTEAFF
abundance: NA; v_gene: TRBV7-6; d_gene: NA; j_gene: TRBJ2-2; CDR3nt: TGTGCCAGCAGCTTAGATGGTAGCGGGGAGCTGTTTTTT; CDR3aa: CASSLDGSGELFF
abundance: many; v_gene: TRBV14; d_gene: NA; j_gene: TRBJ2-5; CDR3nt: TGTGCCAGCAGCCAAGCTTTTTTTGAGGGAGAGACCCAGTACTTC; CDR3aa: CASSQAFFEGETQYF
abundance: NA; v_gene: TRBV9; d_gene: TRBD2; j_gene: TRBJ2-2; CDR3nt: TGTGCCAGCAGTTACTCGAGGAAGACTAGCGGACTTAACACCGGGGAGCTGTTTTTT; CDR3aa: CASSYSRKTSGLNTGELFF
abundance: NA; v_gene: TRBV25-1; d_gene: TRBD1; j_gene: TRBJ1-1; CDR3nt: TGTGCCAGCAGTGAACGAAACCCGGGACAGGGTTTGAACACTGAAGCTTTCTTT; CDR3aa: CASSERNPGQGLNTEAFF
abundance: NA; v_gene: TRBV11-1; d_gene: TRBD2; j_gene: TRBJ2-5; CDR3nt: TGTGCCAGCAGCTTAGAGGGAGGGCCGGGGACCCAGTACTTC; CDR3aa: CASSLEGGPGTQYF
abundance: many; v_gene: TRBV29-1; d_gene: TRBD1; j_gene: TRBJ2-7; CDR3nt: TGCAGCGCCCTGACAGGGGGGTACGAGCAGTACTTC; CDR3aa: CSALTGGYEQYF
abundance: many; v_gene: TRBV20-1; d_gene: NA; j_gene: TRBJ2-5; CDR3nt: TGCAGTGCTAGAGTGATCCAAGAGACCCAGTACTTC; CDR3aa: CSARVIQETQYF
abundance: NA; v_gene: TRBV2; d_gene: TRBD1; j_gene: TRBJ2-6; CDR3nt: TGTGCCAGCACCTGGGGACAGGGTGTCGCTGGGGCCAACGTCCTGACTTTC; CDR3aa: CASTWGQGVAGANVLTF
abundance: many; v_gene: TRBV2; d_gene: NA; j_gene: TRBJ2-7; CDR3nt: TGTGCCAGCAGTTTAGGTACAGTTTACGAGCAGTACTTC; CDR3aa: CASSLGTVYEQYF
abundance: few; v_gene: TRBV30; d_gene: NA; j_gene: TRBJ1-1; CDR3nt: TGTGCCTGGAGTAAAGACCGTGAAGCTTTCTTT; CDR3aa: CAWSKDREAFF
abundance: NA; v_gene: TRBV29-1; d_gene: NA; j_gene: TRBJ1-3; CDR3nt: TGCAGCGTTGAGTGGGGCGGCACTGGAAACACCATATATTTT; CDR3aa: CSVEWGGTGNTIYF
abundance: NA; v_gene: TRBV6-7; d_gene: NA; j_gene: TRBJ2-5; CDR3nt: TGTGCCAGCAGTTACACTAGGGCGGAAGGGACCCAGTACTTC; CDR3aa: CASSYTRAEGTQYF
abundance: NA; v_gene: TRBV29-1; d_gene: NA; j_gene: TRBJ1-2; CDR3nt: TGCGGCGGGCATACAGCTAACTATGACTACACCTTC; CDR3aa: CGGHTANYDYTF
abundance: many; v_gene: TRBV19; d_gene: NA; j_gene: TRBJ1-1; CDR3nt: TGTGCCAGTGCCGGGACACAAGCTTTCTTT; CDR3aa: CASAGTQAFF
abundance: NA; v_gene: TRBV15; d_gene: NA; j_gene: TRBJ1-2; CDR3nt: TGTGCCACCAGCAGAGATACAGCAAACTATGGCTACACCTTC; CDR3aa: CATSRDTANYGYTF
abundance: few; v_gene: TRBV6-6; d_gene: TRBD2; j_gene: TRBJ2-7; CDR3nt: TGTGCCAGCAGTTATCTAGCGGGACCCTACGAGCAGTACTTC; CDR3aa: CASSYLAGPYEQYF
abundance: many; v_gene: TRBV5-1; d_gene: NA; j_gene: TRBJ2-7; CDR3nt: TGCGCCAGCAGCTTGGGCAGCTCTGGGGGCTACGAGCAGTACTTC; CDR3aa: CASSLGSSGGYEQYF
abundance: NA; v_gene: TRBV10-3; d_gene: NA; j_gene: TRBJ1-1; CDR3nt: TGTGCCGCTGGGACAAGGGGCGGGATGAACACTGAAACTTTCTTT; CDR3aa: CAAGTRGGMNTETFF
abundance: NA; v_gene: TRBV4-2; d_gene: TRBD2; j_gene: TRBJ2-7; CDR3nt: TGTGCCAGCAGCCAAGAACTAGCGGGGAACTCCTACGAGCAGTACTTC; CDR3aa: CASSQELAGNSYEQYF
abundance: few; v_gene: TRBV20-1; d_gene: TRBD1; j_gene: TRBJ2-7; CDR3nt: TGCAGTGCTAGAGATCCCTTTGGCAGGGGGTACTACGAGCAGTACTTC; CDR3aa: CSARDPFGRGYYEQYF
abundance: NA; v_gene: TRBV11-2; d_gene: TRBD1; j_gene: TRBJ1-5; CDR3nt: TGTGCCAGCAGCGCGTCCCACAGGGGAGGGCAGCCCCAGCATTTT; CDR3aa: CASSASHRGGQPQHF
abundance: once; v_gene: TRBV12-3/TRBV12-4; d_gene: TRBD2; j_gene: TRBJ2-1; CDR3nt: TGTGCCAGCAGCTGGTCGGGGGGGTACAATGAGCAGTTCTTC; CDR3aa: CASSWSGGYNEQFF
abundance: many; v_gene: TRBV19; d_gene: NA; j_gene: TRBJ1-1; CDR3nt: TGTGCCAGTAGTACATGGACACATGAAGCTTTCTTT; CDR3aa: CASSTWTHEAFF
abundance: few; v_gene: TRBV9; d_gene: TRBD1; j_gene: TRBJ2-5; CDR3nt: TGTGCCAGCAGCGGCGGACAGGGCCAAGAGACCCAGTACTTC; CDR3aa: CASSGGQGQETQYF
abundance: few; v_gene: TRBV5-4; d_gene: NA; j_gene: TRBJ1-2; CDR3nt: TGTGCCAGCAGCATGGACTGGGTAGACAGTGATTATGGCTACACCTTC; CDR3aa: CASSMDWVDSDYGYTF
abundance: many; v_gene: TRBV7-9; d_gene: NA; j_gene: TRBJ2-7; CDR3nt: TGTGCCAGCAGCTTTCTCAGGGAGTACGAGCAGTACTTC; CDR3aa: CASSFLREYEQYF
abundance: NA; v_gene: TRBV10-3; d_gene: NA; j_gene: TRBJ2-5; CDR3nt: TGTGCCATCTCCACTGAGAGTTCGTCCCAGTACTTC; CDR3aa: CAISTESSSQYF
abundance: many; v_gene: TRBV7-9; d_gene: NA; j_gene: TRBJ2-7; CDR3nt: TGTGCCAGCAGCAGGCAGGGGAGCTCCTACGAGCAGTACTTC; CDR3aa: CASSRQGSSYEQYF
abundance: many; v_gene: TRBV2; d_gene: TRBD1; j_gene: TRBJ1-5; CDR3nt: TGTGCCAGCAGTGAACGTTCAGGGGGCGCGGGTCAGCCCCAGCATTTT; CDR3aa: CASSERSGGAGQPQHF
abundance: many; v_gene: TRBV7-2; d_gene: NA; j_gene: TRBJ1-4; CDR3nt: TGTGCCAGCAGCCCTCGGGCATCAGATAATGAAAAACTGTTTTTT; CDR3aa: CASSPRASDNEKLFF
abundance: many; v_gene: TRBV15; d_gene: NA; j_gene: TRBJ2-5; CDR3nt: TGTGCCACCAGCAGAGATCTAGCCCAAGAGACCCAGTACTTC; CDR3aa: CATSRDLAQETQYF